This TCR beta chain was identified during a study of CD8 T cells in Susac syndrome. Trimming shortened V by 4 bases and J by 7 bases, and 13 bases separated the two germline ends. The CDR3 spans 13 residues. Germline V gene data show CDR1 as SGHTA and CDR2 as FQGTGA. With random hexamers, 0.5 to 1 ug RNA was reverse transcribed. TCRdb passed the immunoSEQ multiplex PCR reads through MiXCR, listing each CDR3 protein once. The sample includes over 150,000 distinct CDR3 sequences, over 85% of them seen just once. The source of this sequence is a human donor with multiple sclerosis. This chain links TRBV7-3 with TRBJ1-2, with a weak D call TRBD1 (6 bases). The specimen was CD4+ T cells from PBMCs. The CDR3 nucleotides are TGTGCCAGCAGCTCAGATCAGGGGTTTGGCTACACCTTC. Encoded protein: CASSSDQGFGYTF. The full variable domain, with the rest looked up from reference TRBV7-3 and TRBJ1-2, is GAGVSQTPSNKVTEKGKYVELRCDPISGHTALYWYRQSLGQGPEFLIYFQGTGAADDSGLPNDRFFAVRPEGSVSTLKIQRTERGDSAVYLCASSSDQGFGYTFGSGTRLTVV.